The 27 T cell receptor beta chains given below trace back to one sample, sequenced in a study of PD-1 blockade in classical Hodgkin lymphoma. Documented time point: cycle 4 day 1 (C4D1), after 6 weeks of nivolumab. Relapse was seen in all patients after autologous stem cell transplantation, and brentuximab vedotin exposure was variable. Using immunoSEQ multiplex PCR, the repertoire was profiled, and TCRdb retains in-frame clones only, with some absent. This sample has 64,000 or so clones; around 90% occur once, and the top ten carry around 8%. The specimen comprised peripheral blood mononuclear cells (PBMCs), sampled before the fourth cycle of nivolumab. Receptors were obtained from a human donor with classical Hodgkin lymphoma.

The CDR3 DNA is TGTGCCAGCAGACGAGGGACAGGGTCCTACGAGCAGTACTTC. Translating gives CASRRGTGSYEQYF. The J gene is TRBJ2-7, the V gene TRBV27; the match to TRBD1 covers 9 bases. The CDR3 runs to 14 residues. Germline V gene lookup returns CDR1 MNHEY and CDR2 SMNVEV (reference sequence). The J segment lost 1 base and the V segment lost 6 bases, leaving 4 bases of the junction unmatched.

This chain uses TRBV2 with TRBJ2-5, with 7 nucleotides matching TRBD1. The CDR3 totals 15 residues. With 6 bases clipped from V and 0 bases from J, the junction kept 7 bases outside the gene matches. Germline V gene lookup returns CDR1 SNHLY and CDR2 FYNNEI. CDR3 DNA sequence: TGTGCCAGCAGCCTACTAGACAGGGACCAAGAGACCCAGTACTTC. Its translation: CASSLLDRDQETQYF.

The chain links TRBV7-2 to TRBJ2-7; 7 bases map to TRBD1. This CDR3 is 17 amino acids long. Germline loops: CDR1 SGHTA, CDR2 FQGNSA. The V gene end was trimmed by 5 bases and the J gene end by 2 bases; junction bases not matched to a gene: 15. The CDR3 here is CASSRVSGQVYTYEQYF. The CDR3 nucleotides are TGTGCCAGCAGCAGAGTCTCCGGACAGGTATATACCTACGAGCAGTACTTC.

The chain has TRBV28 and TRBJ2-7; D may correspond to TRBD1 or TRBD2 (6 bases each). The CDR3 totals 13 residues. Germline lookup yields CDR1 MDHEN and CDR2 SYDVKM. The V end lost 6 bases, the J end lost 5 bases, and 14 bases lay between the germline ends. The CDR3 here is CASRQVGGNEQYF. In nucleotides, the CDR3 is TGTGCCAGCAGACAAGTGGGGGGCAACGAGCAGTACTTC. Filled out from reference TRBV28 and TRBJ2-7, the complete variable domain reads DVKVTQSSRYLVKRTGEKVFLECVQDMDHENMFWYRQDPGLGLRLIYFSYDVKMKEKGDIPEGYSVSREKKERFSLILESASTNQTSMYLCASRQVGGNEQYFGPGTRLTVT.

V gene TRBV27 combines with J gene TRBJ2-1, with D maybe TRBD2 (5 bases). The CDR3 consists of 14 residues. The ends were cut back, 8 bases at V and 0 bases at J, with 11 bases in the middle. Germline CDR1 reads MNHEY; CDR2 reads SMNVEV (reference sequence). This chain's CDR3 is CASCSGLSYNEQFF. The CDR3 nucleotides read TGTGCCAGCTGCAGCGGACTCTCCTACAATGAGCAGTTCTTC.

This sequence joins TRBV19 and TRBJ2-1; 11 bases match TRBD2. The CDR3 is 19 residues long. Trimming cost V 4 bases and J 10 bases; bases outside gene matches: 21. CDR1 and CDR2 (germline): LNHDA, SQIVND (reference sequence). In DNA, the CDR3 is TGTGCCAGTAGTACTCCAAAGGGGAGAGTTAGCGGGGGGGCAAGGGAGCAGTTCTTC. Its protein product is CASSTPKGRVSGGAREQFF.

V gene TRBV18 combines with J gene TRBJ1-6; D is undetermined. The CDR3 spans 16 residues. Trimming took 3 bases from V and 5 from J, leaving 14 bases between them. CDR1 is KGHSH and CDR2 is LQKENI in the germline V gene. CDR3 loop: CASSPRSLGDNSPLHF. The CDR3 DNA sequence: TGTGCCAGCTCACCCCGATCGCTTGGGGATAATTCACCCCTCCACTTT.

The chain recombines TRBV18 with TRBJ1-4, with a weak D call TRBD1 (5 bases). The CDR3 has 15 amino acids. V lost 3 bases and J 8 bases, leaving 16 bases between the germline ends. Germline values: CDR1 KGHSH, CDR2 LQKENI. Here the CDR3 reads CASSPDSPRSEKLFF. The CDR3 DNA is TGTGCCAGCTCACCTGACAGTCCCAGGAGCGAAAAACTGTTTTTT.

The chain carries TRBV5-1 and TRBJ2-7; no reliable D call. This CDR3 is built from 15 residues. CDR1 SGHRS and CDR2 YFSETQ come from the germline V gene. V lost 4 bases and J lost 0, with 14 bases in between. CDR3 loop: CASSLSSGHSYEQYF. CDR3 nucleotide sequence: TGCGCCAGCAGCCTATCTTCAGGTCACTCCTACGAGCAGTACTTC.

The V gene is TRBV7-3, the J gene TRBJ2-3; perhaps TRBD1 as D (5 bases). Germline V gene sequence: CDR1 SGHTA, CDR2 FQGTGA. Trimming cost V 2 bases and J 0 bases, with 12 bases left between them. The CDR3 loop spans 16 amino acids. The CDR3 DNA sequence: TGTGCCAGCAGCTTAGAACCAGGGTCTAGCACAGATACGCAGTATTTT. Translation: CASSLEPGSSTDTQYF.

The chain employs TRBV27 and TRBJ2-7, with a weak D call TRBD2 (6 bases). The length of the CDR3 is 13 residues. Germline V gene sequence: CDR1 MNHEY, CDR2 SMNVEV (reference sequence). Trimming shortened V by 5 bases and J by 4 bases, and 12 bases separated the two germline ends. The chain's CDR3 is CASSQAGGYEQYF. The CDR3 DNA reads TGTGCCAGCAGTCAAGCGGGCGGATACGAGCAGTACTTC.

The chain is built from TRBV2 and TRBJ1-1; D unresolved. This CDR3 contains 11 residues. CDR1 and CDR2 (germline): SNHLY, FYNNEI. V lost 8 bases and J 6 bases, leaving 10 bases between the germline ends. CDR3 amino acids: CASVDGAEAFF. CDR3 coding DNA: TGTGCCAGCGTTGACGGTGCTGAAGCTTTCTTT.

The V gene is TRBV7-6, the J gene TRBJ2-1; tentatively, D is TRBD1 or TRBD2 (5 bases each). V lost 5 bases and J 2 bases, leaving 13 bases between the germline ends. Germline-derived CDR1 and CDR2 are SGHVS and FNYEAQ. This CDR3 contains 15 residues. As DNA, the CDR3 is TGTGCCAGCAGCCCCGGGGCGGGCACCTACAATGAGCAGTTCTTC. This gives the protein CASSPGAGTYNEQFF. Supplemented by reference TRBV7-6 and TRBJ2-1, the full variable domain reads GAGVSQSPRYKVTKRGQDVALRCDPISGHVSLYWYRQALGQGPEFLTYFNYEAQQDKSGLPNDRFSAERPEGSISTLTIQRTEQRDSAMYRCASSPGAGTYNEQFFGPGTRLTVL.

The CDR3 reads CASSLLGANTGELFF. The DNA of the CDR3 is TGTGCCAGCAGCTTATTGGGAGCGAACACCGGGGAGCTGTTTTTT. J is TRBJ2-2 and V is TRBV7-9; tentatively, D is TRBD2 (5 bases). Trimming removed 2 bases from V and 0 bases from J, with 7 bases in between. Germline values: CDR1 SEHNR, CDR2 FQNEAQ (reference sequence). The CDR3 covers 15 residues.

The V gene is TRBV10-3, the J gene TRBJ2-1; D gene ambiguous. The CDR3 has 15 residues. Germline CDR1 ENHRY, CDR2 SYGVKD. The V end was cut by 2 bases, the J end by 8 bases, with 16 bases between. The CDR3 here is CAISEESLWADEQFF. The CDR3 region has the DNA TGTGCCATCAGTGAGGAAAGTTTGTGGGCAGATGAGCAGTTCTTC.

V gene TRBV10-3 combines with J gene TRBJ2-5; TRBD2 matches at 8 bases. Germline CDR1 reads ENHRY; CDR2 reads SYGVKD. The length of the CDR3 is 13 residues. With V trimmed by 6 bases and J by 1 base, 1 base remained unmatched. Here the CDR3 DNA reads TGTGCCATCAGGCGGGGGGCCCAAGAGACCCAGTACTTC. Translated: CAIRRGAQETQYF.

V is TRBV28 and J is TRBJ1-3, with 7 bases matching TRBD1. From germline, CDR1 is MDHEN and CDR2 SYDVKM. CDR3 length equals 15 residues. V dropped 6 bases and J dropped 0; count of bases not matched to a gene: 5. In nucleotides, the CDR3 is TGTGCCAGCAGAAGAGACAGGGACTCTGGAAACACCATATATTTT. Translated: CASRRDRDSGNTIYF.

This chain links TRBV13 with TRBJ2-1; 10 nucleotides agree with TRBD2. V dropped 5 bases and J dropped 16; count of bases not matched to a gene: 11. The germline CDR1 and CDR2 sequences are PRHDT and FYEKMQ (reference sequence). This CDR3 is built from 13 residues. The CDR3 nucleotides are TGTGCCAGCAGCCAAAAAGCGGGAGGGCCCTCATTCTTC. It encodes CASSQKAGGPSFF.

This clone was found once. This rearrangement joins TRBV10-3 to TRBJ2-7; TRBD2 matches at 7 bases. The V and J ends lost 3 bases and 1 base, in that order; junction bases with no gene match: 3. In germline, CDR1 is ENHRY, CDR2 SYGVKD. The CDR3 is 14 amino acids. CDR3 sequence (DNA): TGTGCCATCAGTGATCCGGGGGGTTCCTACGAGCAGTACTTC. Translated, it gives CAISDPGGSYEQYF.

This clone showed up just once. The CDR3 protein is CASSTGQGREQYF. CDR3 bases: TGTGCCAGCTCAACGGGACAGGGGAGGGAGCAGTACTTC. This chain connects TRBV18 to TRBJ2-7; the match to TRBD1 covers 10 bases. Trimming cost V 5 bases and J 7 bases; bases outside gene matches: 5. CDR3 length equals 13 residues. From germline, CDR1 is KGHSH and CDR2 LQKENI.

This clone was seen a single time. The chain combines TRBV25-1 with TRBJ1-3; D might be TRBD1 (5 bases). The V end was cut by 7 bases, the J end by 0 bases, with 10 bases between. The CDR3 covers 14 residues. Germline V gene data show CDR1 as MGHDK and CDR2 as SYGVNS. CDR3 loop: CASTSGISGNTIYF. For the CDR3, the DNA is TGTGCCAGCACCTCAGGGATCTCTGGAAACACCATATATTTT.

This chain connects TRBV18 to TRBJ1-2; D gene unclear. V was clipped by 5 bases and J by 6 bases, with 19 bases between them. The CDR3 has 15 residues. Germline values: CDR1 KGHSH, CDR2 LQKENI. CDR3 residues: CASSAYVPAPHGYTF. CDR3 nucleotide sequence: TGTGCCAGCTCAGCCTACGTTCCGGCCCCCCATGGCTACACCTTC.

This clone was detected once. The chain couples TRBV4-2 to TRBJ2-7; 11 bases are shared with TRBD1. Germline CDR1 is LGHNA and CDR2 is YNFKEQ. CDR3 size: 16 residues. V lost 5 bases to trimming and J lost 5 bases; unmatched junction nucleotides: 11. CDR3 DNA sequence: TGTGCCAGCAGCGCCGGACAGGGGGCGGAGGTGGACGAGCAGTACTTC. Amino acids: CASSAGQGAEVDEQYF.

The chain joins TRBV10-3 to TRBJ1-1; unclear D gene. This CDR3 comprises 12 residues. CDR1 and CDR2 from the germline V gene are ENHRY and SYGVKD. Trimming shortened V by 7 bases and J by 1 base, and 7 bases separated the two germline ends. The DNA for the CDR3 is TGTGCCATCAAGGGTTGGAACACTGAAGCTTTCTTT. It encodes CAIKGWNTEAFF.

The chain couples TRBV19 to TRBJ1-5; no firm D call. The germline V and J ends were trimmed by 6 bases and 6 bases, with 12 bases remaining between them. The germline V gene has CDR1 LNHDA and CDR2 SQIVND (reference sequence). This CDR3 has 13 amino acids. CDR3 sequence reads: CASSLLSGQPQHF. The CDR3 DNA is TGTGCCAGTAGCCTCTTGTCGGGTCAGCCCCAGCATTTT.

The count of this clone is one. The chain carries TRBV7-8 and TRBJ2-1; D is perhaps TRBD1 (6 bases). The CDR3 consists of 13 residues. CDR1 and CDR2 (germline): SGHVS, FQNEAQ. V was clipped by 5 bases and J by 9 bases, with 14 bases between them. In DNA, the CDR3 is TGTGCCAGCAGCCCCGACAGGTATAGTGAGCAGTTCTTC. Its translation is CASSPDRYSEQFF.

This clone was seen a handful of times. The rearrangement joins TRBV19 to TRBJ1-2; no firm D call. V dropped 6 bases and J dropped 5 bases, with 13 bases sitting between them. The germline gives CDR1 LNHDA, CDR2 SQIVND (reference sequence). This CDR3 comprises 13 residues. CDR3 amino acids: CASRRREAYGYTF. Written as DNA, the CDR3 is TGTGCCAGTAGACGGCGGGAAGCGTATGGCTACACCTTC.